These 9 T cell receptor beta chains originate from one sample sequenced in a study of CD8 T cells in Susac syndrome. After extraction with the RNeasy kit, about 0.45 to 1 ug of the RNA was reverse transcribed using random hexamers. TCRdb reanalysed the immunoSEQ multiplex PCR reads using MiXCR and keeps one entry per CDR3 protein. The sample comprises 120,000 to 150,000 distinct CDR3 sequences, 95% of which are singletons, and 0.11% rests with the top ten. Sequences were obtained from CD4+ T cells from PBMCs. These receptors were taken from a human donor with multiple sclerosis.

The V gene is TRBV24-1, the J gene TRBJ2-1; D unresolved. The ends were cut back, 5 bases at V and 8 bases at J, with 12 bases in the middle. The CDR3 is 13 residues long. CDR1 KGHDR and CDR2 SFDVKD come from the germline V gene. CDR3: CATSGRAPDEQFF. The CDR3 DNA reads TGTGCCACCAGTGGGAGAGCACCGGATGAGCAGTTCTTC.

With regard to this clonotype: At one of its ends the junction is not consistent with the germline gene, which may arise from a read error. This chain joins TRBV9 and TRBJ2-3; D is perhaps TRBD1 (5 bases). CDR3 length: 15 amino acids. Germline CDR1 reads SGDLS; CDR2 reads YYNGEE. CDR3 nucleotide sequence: TGTGCCAGCAGCTCAAGGACATACAGCACGGATACGCAGTATTTT. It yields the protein CASSSRTYSTDTQYF.

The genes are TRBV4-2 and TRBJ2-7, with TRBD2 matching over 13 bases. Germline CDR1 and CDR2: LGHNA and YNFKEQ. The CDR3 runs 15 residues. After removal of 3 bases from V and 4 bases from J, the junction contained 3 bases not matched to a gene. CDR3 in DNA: TGTGCCAGCAGCCACGGGACTAGCGGGGAATACGAGCAGTACTTC. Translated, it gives CASSHGTSGEYEQYF.

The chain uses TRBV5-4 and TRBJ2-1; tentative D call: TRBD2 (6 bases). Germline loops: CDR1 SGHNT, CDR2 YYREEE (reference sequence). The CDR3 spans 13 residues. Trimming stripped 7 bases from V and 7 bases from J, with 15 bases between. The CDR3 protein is CASRRRDGNEQFF. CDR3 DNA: TGTGCCAGCCGCCGGAGGGATGGGAATGAGCAGTTCTTC.

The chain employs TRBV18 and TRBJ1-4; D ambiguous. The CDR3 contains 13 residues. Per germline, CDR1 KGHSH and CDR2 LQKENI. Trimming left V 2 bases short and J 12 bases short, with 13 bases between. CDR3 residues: CASSPGPASELFF. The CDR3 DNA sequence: TGTGCCAGCTCACCAGGGCCTGCGTCGGAACTGTTTTTT.

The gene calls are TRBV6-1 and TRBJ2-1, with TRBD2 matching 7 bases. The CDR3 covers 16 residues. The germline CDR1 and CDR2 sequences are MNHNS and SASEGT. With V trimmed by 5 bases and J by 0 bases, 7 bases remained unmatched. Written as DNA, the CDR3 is TGTGCCAGCAGTCCGTCGGCGGGAGCCTCCTACAATGAGCAGTTCTTC. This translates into CASSPSAGASYNEQFF.

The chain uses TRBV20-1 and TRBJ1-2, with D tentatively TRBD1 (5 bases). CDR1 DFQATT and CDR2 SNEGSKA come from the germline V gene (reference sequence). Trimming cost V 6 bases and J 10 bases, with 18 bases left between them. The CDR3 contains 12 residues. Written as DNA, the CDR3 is TGCAGTGCCAGTCAGGGTTTGTTTGACTACACCTTC. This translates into CSASQGLFDYTF.

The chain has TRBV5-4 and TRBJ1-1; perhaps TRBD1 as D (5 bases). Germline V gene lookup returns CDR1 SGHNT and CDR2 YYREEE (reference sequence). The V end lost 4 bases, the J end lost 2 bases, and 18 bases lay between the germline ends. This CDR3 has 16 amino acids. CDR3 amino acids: CASSTAGRIENTEAFF. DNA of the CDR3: TGTGCCAGCAGCACCGCGGGACGGATAGAAAACACTGAAGCTTTCTTT.

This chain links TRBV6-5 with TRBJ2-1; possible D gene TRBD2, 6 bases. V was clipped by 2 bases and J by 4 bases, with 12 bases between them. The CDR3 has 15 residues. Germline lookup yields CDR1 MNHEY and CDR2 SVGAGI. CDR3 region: CASSYETRKYNEQFF. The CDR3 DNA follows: TGTGCCAGCAGTTACGAGACTAGGAAGTACAATGAGCAGTTCTTC.